This T cell receptor (beta chain) was sequenced during a study of blood T cell repertoires in COVID-19. Whole-study context: Sources were T cells, B-cell-depleted T cells, or PBMCs; the material itself was cDNA or gDNA.

Germline-derived CDR1 and CDR2 are SGHNT and YYREEE (reference sequence). Trimming took 0 bases from V and 4 from J, leaving 7 bases between them. The CDR3 contains 13 residues. This study enrolled people aged roughly 18 to 90 from 20 to 25 US geographic areas. Donors were grouped by their self-reported clinical history. In the authors' methods: Estimation of nucleated cell counts relied on the amplification of reference gene primers. TCRdb's table, derived via immunoSEQ multiplex PCR, lists solely in-frame clones and lacks some. The D gene and trimming were derived from the DNA, and the V and J assignments and clone size from that table. Of 200,000 to 300,000 clones detected, about nine tenths appear once; the ten largest clones hold roughly 2.6%.

The sequence was collected from a woman between 25 and 40 years old with acute COVID-19. V and J are TRBV5-4 and TRBJ1-1; D gene unclear. What was sequenced was PBMCs or T cells enriched from blood (not recorded which). The CDR3 DNA reads TGTGCCAGCAGCTTGGAGCGGGGCACTGAAGCTTTCTTT. Translating it yields CASSLERGTEAFF.